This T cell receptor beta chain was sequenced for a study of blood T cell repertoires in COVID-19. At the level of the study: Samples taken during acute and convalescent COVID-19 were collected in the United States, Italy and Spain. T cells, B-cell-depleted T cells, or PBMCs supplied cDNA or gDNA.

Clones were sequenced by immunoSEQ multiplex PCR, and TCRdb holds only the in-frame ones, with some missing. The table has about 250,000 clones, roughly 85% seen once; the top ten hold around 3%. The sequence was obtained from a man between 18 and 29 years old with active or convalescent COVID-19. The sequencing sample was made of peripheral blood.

The CDR3 reads CASSESIGGGEKLFF. CDR3 sequence (DNA): TGCGCCAGCAGTGAGTCGATAGGTGGAGGTGAAAAACTGTTTTTT. The chain uses TRBV10-1 and TRBJ1-4; D not certain. The CDR3 loop spans 15 amino acids. In germline, CDR1 is WNHNN, CDR2 SYGVQD (reference sequence). V dropped 0 bases and J dropped 7 bases, with 12 bases sitting between them.